Listed below are T cell receptor beta chains from one sample, sequenced in a study of T cells in Graves' hyperthyroidism and ophthalmopathy. TCRdb reprocessed the multiplex PCR reads via MiXCR and lists one record per CDR3 protein. The table records about 290,000 distinct CDR3 sequences, about a sixth of them present only once. The sequencing input was blood. The receptors stem from a woman between 55 and 75 years old with Graves' ophthalmopathy. Both conserved end residues are part of each CDR3. Fields, in order: CDR3 length, V gene, J gene, clone size, D gene, CDR3 DNA, CDR3 protein. The D gene is left open where the match is weak. Clone size is shown for a subset of rows, as once, few, many or a class of expanded clone.

length: 13
V: TRBV2
J: TRBJ1-5
size: many
D: NA
DNA: TGTGCCAGCAGTGGTCGGGGCGGCCAGCCCCAGCATTTT
CDR3: CASSGRGGQPQHF

length: 11
V: TRBV6-2/TRBV6-3
J: TRBJ1-4
size: once
D: NA
DNA: TGTGCCAGCAGTTACTCTTTGGAACTGTTTTTT
CDR3: CASSYSLELFF

length: 15
V: TRBV28
J: TRBJ2-7
size: many
D: TRBD1
DNA: TGTGCCAGCAGCCAATTAGGGGACAGGGACGAGGAGCAGTACTTC
CDR3: CASSQLGDRDEEQYF

length: 15
V: TRBV10-3
J: TRBJ1-3
size: few
D: NA
DNA: TGTGCCATCAGTGAGGTGCGAAACTCTGGAAACACCATATATTTT
CDR3: CAISEVRNSGNTIYF

length: 13
V: TRBV27
J: TRBJ2-3
size: many
D: NA
DNA: TGTGCCAGCAGCCAGGACCTCACAGATACGCAGTATTTT
CDR3: CASSQDLTDTQYF

length: 15
V: TRBV10-3
J: TRBJ2-3
size: many
D: TRBD2
DNA: TGTGCCATCAACGAGCGGGGGGTGCGAGCAGATACGCAGTATTTT
CDR3: CAINERGVRADTQYF

length: 14
V: TRBV3-1
J: TRBJ2-7
size: few
D: NA
DNA: TGTGCCAGCAGCCAATTGCGGAGCTCCTACGAGCAGTACTTC
CDR3: CASSQLRSSYEQYF

length: 14
V: TRBV12-3/TRBV12-4
J: TRBJ2-2
size: many
D: NA
DNA: TGTGCCAGCAGTTTCCTAATACACACCGGGGAGCTGTTTTTT
CDR3: CASSFLIHTGELFF

length: 14
V: TRBV11-1
J: TRBJ1-2
size: many
D: NA
DNA: TGTGCCAGCAGCTTAGCACCCGGCAACTATGGCTACACCTTC
CDR3: CASSLAPGNYGYTF

length: 14
V: TRBV10-3
J: TRBJ1-4
size: NA
D: NA
DNA: TGTGCCATCAGTGACGACAGATATAATGAAAAACTGTTTTTT
CDR3: CAISDDRYNEKLFF

length: 13
V: TRBV6-1
J: TRBJ1-1
size: few
D: NA
DNA: TGTGCCAGCAGTAGCGGGGGAGTCACTGAAGCTTTCTTT
CDR3: CASSSGGVTEAFF

length: 12
V: TRBV6-5
J: TRBJ2-2
size: NA
D: NA
DNA: TGTGCCAGCAGTTACTCACCCGGGGAGCTGTTTTTT
CDR3: CASSYSPGELFF

length: 12
V: TRBV20-1
J: TRBJ1-2
size: NA
D: NA
DNA: TGCAGTGCTGAACAGGGTACCTATGGCTACACCTTC
CDR3: CSAEQGTYGYTF

length: 15
V: TRBV9
J: TRBJ2-5
size: NA
D: NA
DNA: TGTGCCAGCAGCAATGGCCTTGGAGGACAAGAGACCCAGTACTTC
CDR3: CASSNGLGGQETQYF

length: 13
V: TRBV5-4
J: TRBJ1-1
size: NA
D: NA
DNA: TGTGCCGGCAGCTGGGGAGGAAACACTGAAGCTTTCTTT
CDR3: CAGSWGGNTEAFF

length: 15
V: TRBV7-8
J: TRBJ1-1
size: many
D: NA
DNA: TGTGCCAGCAGCTTAGAACGGCGCCGAGGGACTGAAGCTTTCTTT
CDR3: CASSLERRRGTEAFF

length: 13
V: TRBV2
J: TRBJ2-2
size: many
D: NA
DNA: TGTGCCAGCAGTGAAGGATACACCGGGGAGCTGTTTTTT
CDR3: CASSEGYTGELFF

length: 17
V: TRBV7-2
J: TRBJ2-3
size: many
D: NA
DNA: TGTGCCAGCAGCTTAGAAGCGGTCGGGACTAGCACAGATACGCAGTATTTT
CDR3: CASSLEAVGTSTDTQYF

length: 14
V: TRBV20-1
J: TRBJ1-2
size: few
D: NA
DNA: TGCAGTGCGTCGGACAGAGACTTCCTCTATGGCTACACCTTC
CDR3: CSASDRDFLYGYTF

length: 15
V: TRBV5-5
J: TRBJ1-3
size: few
D: NA
DNA: TGTGCCAGCAGCTATTCCGGGTACACCGGAAACACCATATATTTT
CDR3: CASSYSGYTGNTIYF

length: 15
V: TRBV11-2
J: TRBJ2-1
size: many
D: TRBD2
DNA: TGTGCCAGCAGCTTTCCTAGCGGACACCCCGATGAGCAGTTCTTC
CDR3: CASSFPSGHPDEQFF